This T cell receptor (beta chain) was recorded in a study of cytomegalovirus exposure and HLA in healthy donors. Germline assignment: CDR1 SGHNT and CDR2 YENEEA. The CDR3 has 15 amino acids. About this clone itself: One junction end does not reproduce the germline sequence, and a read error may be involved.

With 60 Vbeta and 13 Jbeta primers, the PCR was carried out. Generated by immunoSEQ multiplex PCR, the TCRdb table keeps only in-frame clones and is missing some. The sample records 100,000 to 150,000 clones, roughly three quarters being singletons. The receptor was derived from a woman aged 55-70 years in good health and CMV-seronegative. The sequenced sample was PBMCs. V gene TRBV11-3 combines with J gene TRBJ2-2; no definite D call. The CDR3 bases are TGTGCCAGCAGCTTAGGCACTACGAACATCGGGGAGCTGTTTTTT. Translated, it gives CASSLGTTNIGELFF.